This T cell receptor (beta chain) was sequenced in a study of identical twins. Study-level results: Conclusions rested on cross-sectional statistics rather than following the same donors.

In its sample, this clonotype was seen a few times. The antigen remains unidentified. This CDR3 is built from 17 residues. Germline loops: CDR1 SEHNR, CDR2 FQNEAQ (reference sequence). With V trimmed by 5 bases and J by 2 bases, 10 bases remained unmatched. TCRdb passed the 5' RACE reads through MiXCR, listing each CDR3 protein once. The sample has roughly 720,000 distinct CDR3 sequences, 18% seen once. The sample was also reused in another study, on T cells expressing NK-cell markers. From that report: No clear determination of HCMV specificity was made for expanded NKG2C+ T cell clones.

The J gene is TRBJ1-4, the V gene TRBV7-9; 8 nucleotides line up with TRBD1. Input material: PBMCs. The source of this sequence is a woman aged 18-35 years in good health. CDR3 nucleotides: TGTGCCAGCAGCGAAACCAAGGACAGGGTGACTAATGAAAAACTGTTTTTT. Amino acid sequence: CASSETKDRVTNEKLFF.